The entry that follows covers one T cell receptor (beta chain) sequence. Its target is not known. This sample's TCRbeta library carried unique molecular identifier barcodes. TCRdb itself ran the PCR reads through MiXCR, one entry per CDR3 protein. The sample shows around 580,000 distinct CDR3 sequences, under 25% of them seen only once. This record belongs to a study of T-cell reconstitution after alpha-beta-depleted transplantation in children. Study-level results: Newly generated T cells supplied most T-cell counts and diversity one year post-transplant. At day 60, the high TCRbeta diversity found in some patients originated from recipient T cells and thymic progenitors that had survived.

Here the sequenced sample was PBMCs, mostly from graft donor cells, taken 360 days after TCRalphabeta/CD19-depleted stem cell transplant. The source of this sequence is a boy younger than two who had a stem cell transplant for acute myeloid leukemia, so the T cells may come from the graft donor.

The CDR3 nucleotides are TGCAGTGCTAGTGTGGGACTCCACACAGATACGCAGTATTTT. It is translated as CSASVGLHTDTQYF. The genes are TRBV20-1 and TRBJ2-3; D possibly corresponds to TRBD2 (6 bases). CDR3 length: 14 residues. V dropped 3 bases and J dropped 2 bases, with 12 bases sitting between them. The germline V gene encodes CDR1 DFQATT and CDR2 SNEGSKA (reference sequence).